These 32 T cell receptor beta chains were all obtained from the same sample, sequenced in a study of blood T cell repertoires in COVID-19. Sequencing used immunoSEQ multiplex PCR; TCRdb keeps in-frame clones, though not all of them. The sample holds tens of thousands of clones, 80% seen once. Specimen: peripheral blood. All receptors derive from a human donor in a cohort sampled during active COVID-19.

The chain uses TRBV6-4 and TRBJ1-2; no clear D. The V and J ends lost 7 bases and 4 bases respectively, with 16 bases between them. Germline values: CDR1 MRHNA, CDR2 SNTAGT. The CDR3 runs 14 residues. The CDR3 coding sequence is TGTGCCAGCATAGGGCCCGGGGAAGTCTATGGCTACACCTTC. This sequence encodes CASIGPGEVYGYTF.

The V and J genes are TRBV5-1 and TRBJ2-5; 12 nucleotides line up with TRBD1. The germline gives CDR1 SGHRS, CDR2 YFSETQ. V was pared by 7 bases and J by 7 bases, with 8 bases of the junction left unmatched. The CDR3 is 14 amino acids. The CDR3 DNA reads as TGCGCCAGCGGCCGGGACAGGGGGCGAGGGACCCAGTACTTC. Protein: CASGRDRGRGTQYF.

This clone was found a few times. The chain has TRBV5-7 and TRBJ2-2, with a weak D call TRBD1 (6 bases). TRBV5-7 is known as an ORF, though its function is uncertain. V dropped 8 bases and J dropped 0 bases, with 11 bases sitting between them. The CDR3 loop spans 14 amino acids. CDR3 region: CARSYRANTGELFF. The CDR3 coding sequence is TGTGCCAGGTCGTACAGGGCGAACACCGGGGAGCTGTTTTTT.

This clone was recorded once. The chain carries TRBV9 and TRBJ2-2, with 12 bases fitting TRBD2. The V gene end was trimmed by 4 bases and the J gene end by 6 bases; junction bases not matched to a gene: 10. Germline V gene lookup returns CDR1 SGDLS and CDR2 YYNGEE. This CDR3 has 17 residues. This CDR3 reads CASSFGTSGLRAGELFF. The CDR3 DNA reads TGTGCCAGCAGCTTCGGGACTAGCGGGCTTAGAGCCGGGGAGCTGTTTTTT.

A single count supports this clone. CDR3 sequence reads: CASSPRTGDLGELFF. Here the CDR3 DNA reads TGCGCCAGCAGCCCCCGGACAGGGGATCTCGGGGAGCTGTTTTTT. The chain joins TRBV5-1 to TRBJ2-2; TRBD1 matches 9 bases. CDR3 length: 15 residues. Germline CDR1 and CDR2: SGHRS and YFSETQ. V lost 4 bases, J lost 7 bases, and 8 bases stayed unmatched.

The chain recombines TRBV7-2 with TRBJ1-5; 8 bases align to TRBD1. Germline lookup yields CDR1 SGHTA and CDR2 FQGNSA. The CDR3 loop spans 15 amino acids. The V segment lost 4 bases and the J segment 4 bases; nucleotides outside the gene matches: 6. CDR3 sequence: CASSSRTGRNQPQHF. CDR3 DNA: TGTGCCAGCAGCTCCAGGACAGGGCGGAATCAGCCCCAGCATTTT.

The J gene is TRBJ1-1, the V gene TRBV5-1; TRBD1 is a possible D gene (5 bases). Germline-derived CDR1 and CDR2 are SGHRS and YFSETQ. This CDR3 has 13 amino acids. Trimming removed 6 bases at V and 1 base at J, with 10 bases between. The CDR3: CASNLQGNTEAFF. CDR3 coding DNA: TGCGCCAGCAACCTCCAGGGGAACACTGAAGCTTTCTTT.

The J gene is TRBJ1-1, the V gene TRBV4-1, with D perhaps matching TRBD1 (5 bases). V was shortened by 1 base and J by 0 bases, with 21 bases between the two germline ends. The length of the CDR3 is 19 residues. The germline CDR1 and CDR2 sequences are MGHRA and YSYEKL. Here the CDR3 DNA reads TGCGCCAGCAGCCAAGTCTTGGACACCAAGTCGGGTGTGAACACTGAAGCTTTCTTT. Residues: CASSQVLDTKSGVNTEAFF.

This chain connects TRBV19 to TRBJ2-7, with a weak D call TRBD2 (5 bases). Trimming stripped 5 bases from V and 4 bases from J, with 12 bases between. CDR3 length equals 13 residues. CDR1 is LNHDA, CDR2 SQIVND, per germline (reference sequence). The CDR3 coding sequence is TGTGCCAGTAGTCCCGAGGGCAGTTACGAGCAGTACGTC. Protein sequence: CASSPEGSYEQYV.

The chain links TRBV6-2 or TRBV6-3 to TRBJ2-5, with D possibly matching TRBD2 (5 bases). Trimming removed 6 bases at V and 6 bases at J, with 11 bases between. CDR3 length: 12 amino acids. Per germline, CDR1 MNHEY and CDR2 SVGEGT. CDR3 protein: CASSPSGKTQYF. The DNA of the CDR3 is TGTGCCAGCAGCCCGTCCGGGAAGACCCAGTACTTC.

The rearrangement uses TRBV4-1 and TRBJ1-4, with 9 bases matching TRBD1. Trimming removed 3 bases from V and 0 bases from J; junction bases left unmatched: 5. The germline V gene has CDR1 MGHRA and CDR2 YSYEKL. The CDR3 is made up of 17 amino acids. CDR3: CASSHGDRDATNEKLFF. The CDR3 DNA is TGCGCCAGCAGCCATGGGGACAGGGATGCAACTAATGAAAAACTGTTTTTT.

The rearrangement uses TRBV18 and TRBJ2-4; a possible D gene is TRBD1 (6 bases). Germline CDR1 is KGHSH and CDR2 is LQKENI. CDR3 size: 15 residues. V was trimmed by 3 bases and J by 5 bases, leaving 14 bases between them. In nucleotides, the CDR3 is TGTGCCAGCTCACCCCAGATAACAGGGCAAAACATTCAGTACTTC. Its translation: CASSPQITGQNIQYF.

This clone came up once. This chain connects TRBV9 to TRBJ2-1; tentative D call: TRBD2 (7 bases). V was shortened by 3 bases and J by 9 bases, with 22 bases between the two germline ends. CDR3 length: 16 amino acids. Germline V gene sequence: CDR1 SGDLS, CDR2 YYNGEE. CDR3 sequence reads: CASSGGGALPDSEQFF. Here the CDR3 DNA reads TGTGCCAGCAGCGGAGGGGGGGCCCTACCCGACAGTGAGCAGTTCTTC.

The chain links TRBV10-3 to TRBJ2-7; a possible D gene is TRBD1 (6 bases). CDR3 length: 15 amino acids. V gave up 6 bases and J gave up 1 base, with 16 bases separating them. The germline gives CDR1 ENHRY, CDR2 SYGVKD. DNA of the CDR3: TGTGCCATCAGGGACGGGCAGGGGCTTTCCTACGAGCAGTACGTC. This gives the protein CAIRDGQGLSYEQYV.

The chain's CDR3 is CASSLAGQAHEQYF. The CDR3 coding sequence is TGCGCCAGCAGCTTGGCCGGACAGGCCCACGAGCAGTACTTC. J is TRBJ2-7 and V is TRBV5-1, with TRBD1 matching over 7 bases. The V and J ends lost 0 bases and 5 bases, in that order; junction bases with no gene match: 5. The CDR3 is 14 residues long. The germline V gene encodes CDR1 SGHRS and CDR2 YFSETQ.

The J gene is TRBJ2-1, the V gene TRBV24-1; TRBD2 matches 8 bases. Per the germline V gene, CDR1 is KGHDR and CDR2 is SFDVKD. V was clipped by 4 bases and J by 6 bases; unmatched bases: 10. The CDR3 loop spans 16 amino acids. This chain's CDR3 is CATSDMGLGGLNEQFF. Written as DNA, the CDR3 is TGTGCCACCAGTGACATGGGACTAGGGGGTCTCAATGAGCAGTTCTTC.

The chain recombines TRBV4-2 with TRBJ2-7; 7 positions match TRBD1. CDR3 length equals 16 residues. With V trimmed by 1 base and J by 2 bases, 8 bases remained unmatched. Per germline, CDR1 LGHNA and CDR2 YNFKEQ. For the CDR3, the DNA is TGTGCCAGCAGCCAAGTCGACAGGGATGCTGCCTACGAGCAGTACTTC. Translation: CASSQVDRDAAYEQYF.

This chain uses TRBV19 with TRBJ1-6, with D hard to call. CDR1 is LNHDA, CDR2 SQIVND, per germline (reference sequence). Trimming took off 6 bases at V and 2 bases at J, with 8 bases between the two ends. The CDR3 length is 14 residues. Here the CDR3 reads CASSVNPYNSPLHF. The CDR3, as DNA: TGTGCCAGTAGCGTTAATCCCTATAATTCACCCCTCCACTTT.

The rearrangement joins TRBV7-2 to TRBJ2-6; tentative D call: TRBD2 (5 bases). CDR3 length: 14 amino acids. The V end was cut by 7 bases, the J end by 0 bases, with 7 bases between. The germline CDR1 and CDR2 sequences are SGHTA and FQGNSA. The CDR3 bases are TGTGCCAGCACTCGGGGCTCTGGGGCCAACGTCCTGACTTTC. Amino acid sequence: CASTRGSGANVLTF.

The V gene is TRBV5-6, the J gene TRBJ1-2; maybe TRBD1 (6 bases). V dropped 3 bases and J dropped 8 bases, with 14 bases sitting between them. CDR3 length: 13 amino acids. Germline V lookup: CDR1 SGHDT, CDR2 YYEEEE. CDR3 region: CASSYTGSNGYTF. Here the CDR3 DNA reads TGTGCCAGCAGCTACACAGGGTCAAACGGCTACACCTTC.

The rearrangement uses TRBV19 and TRBJ2-7; D may be TRBD1 (6 bases). The CDR3 runs 13 residues. The germline V gene encodes CDR1 LNHDA and CDR2 SQIVND (reference sequence). Trimming took off 5 bases at V and 5 bases at J, with 13 bases between the two ends. The CDR3 DNA reads TGTGCCAGTAGTCAAGGCAGGGGCGACGAGCAGTACTTC. Amino acid sequence: CASSQGRGDEQYF.

This chain connects TRBV6-6 to TRBJ1-1, with 7 bases fitting TRBD1. This CDR3 comprises 13 residues. Germline trimming cut 6 bases from V and 6 bases from J; bases unmatched to any gene: 7. Germline values: CDR1 MNHNY, CDR2 SVGAGI (reference sequence). The CDR3 region is CASSPDRVAEAFF. The DNA of the CDR3 is TGTGCCAGCAGCCCCGACAGGGTGGCTGAAGCTTTCTTT.

This clone came up a few times. V is TRBV6-4 and J is TRBJ1-6; weak D call: TRBD1 (6 bases). This CDR3 is 13 amino acids long. V lost 0 bases and J lost 9, with 6 bases in between. Germline lookup yields CDR1 MRHNA and CDR2 SNTAGT. The CDR3 protein is CASSDSGGSPLHF. The CDR3 DNA sequence: TGTGCCAGCAGTGACTCAGGGGGTTCACCCCTCCACTTT.

The chain is built from TRBV4-1 and TRBJ1-1; 8 nucleotides match TRBD1. Germline loops: CDR1 MGHRA, CDR2 YSYEKL. The CDR3 loop spans 14 amino acids. V lost 5 bases and J lost 3; bases outside the gene matches: 5. The CDR3: CASSNRGGDTEAFF. The CDR3 DNA reads TGCGCCAGCAGCAACAGGGGGGGGGACACTGAAGCTTTCTTT.

The chain recombines TRBV28 with TRBJ2-7; tentatively, D is TRBD2 (6 bases). The ends were cut back, 5 bases at V and 3 bases at J, with 14 bases in the middle. CDR3 size: 14 residues. From germline, CDR1 is MDHEN and CDR2 SYDVKM. CDR3 DNA sequence: TGTGCCAGCAGTCTTTACTCCGGGGGCTACGAGCAGTACTTC. Protein: CASSLYSGGYEQYF.

This sequence joins TRBV2 and TRBJ1-5; TRBD1 matches at 7 bases. V shed 5 bases, J shed 10 bases, and the junction held 14 bases outside the gene matches. Germline V CDR1 and CDR2: SNHLY, FYNNEI. The CDR3 runs to 15 residues. The CDR3 nucleotides read TGTGCCAGCAGTCGGACAGGAAATACTATCAGCCCCCAGCATTTT. This gives the protein CASSRTGNTISPQHF.

The rearrangement uses TRBV13 and TRBJ2-7; TRBD2 aligns across 14 bases. The CDR3 has 18 amino acids. V gave up 3 bases and J gave up 0 bases; unmatched junction bases: 7. Germline assignment: CDR1 PRHDT and CDR2 FYEKMQ (reference sequence). The CDR3 protein is CASSFGTSGGRYSYEQYF. For the CDR3, the DNA is TGTGCCAGCAGCTTCGGGACTAGCGGGGGTAGGTACTCCTACGAGCAGTACTTC.

The J gene is TRBJ1-6, the V gene TRBV3-1 (or the pseudogene TRBV3-2); TRBD1 is a possible D gene (6 bases). The CDR3 is 14 residues long. Germline V gives CDR1 LGHDT, CDR2 YNNKEL (reference sequence). Trimming pared 6 bases from V and 6 bases from J, leaving 12 bases between. The CDR3, as DNA: TGTGCCAGCAGTCTCAGGGGCTCTAATTCACCCCTCCACTTT. Amino acids: CASSLRGSNSPLHF.

V is TRBV5-4 and J is TRBJ2-7; 7 nucleotides match TRBD1. This CDR3 spans 14 amino acids. CDR1 SGHNT and CDR2 YYREEE come from the germline V gene (reference sequence). With V trimmed by 4 bases and J by 4 bases, 8 bases remained unmatched. The CDR3 is CASSPRTGVYEQYF. DNA of the CDR3: TGTGCCAGCAGCCCGCGGACAGGAGTTTACGAGCAGTACTTC.

The chain recombines TRBV6-1 with TRBJ1-4; D gene unclear. The CDR3 is 16 residues long. Looked up from germline, CDR1 is MNHNS and CDR2 is SASEGT. Trimming removed 3 bases at V and 6 bases at J, with 17 bases between. The CDR3 spells CASSDRPRQRDEKLFF. DNA of the CDR3: TGTGCCAGCAGTGATCGCCCACGGCAACGGGATGAAAAACTGTTTTTT.

The CDR3 region is CAWSVGTEYTEAFF. The CDR3, as DNA: TGTGCCTGGAGTGTAGGGACAGAGTACACTGAAGCTTTCTTT. The chain has TRBV30 and TRBJ1-1; 7 positions match TRBD1. The V and J ends lost 0 bases and 3 bases, in that order; junction bases with no gene match: 4. The germline CDR1 and CDR2 sequences are GTSNPN and SVGIG (reference sequence). There are 14 residues in the CDR3.

The chain uses TRBV19 and TRBJ2-7; 9 nucleotides agree with TRBD1. Germline V gene lookup returns CDR1 LNHDA and CDR2 SQIVND (reference sequence). The trim removed 9 bases at V and 13 bases at J, leaving 19 bases unmatched. CDR3 length equals 14 residues. Here the CDR3 DNA reads TGTGCCAGCTCCCCCGGGACAGGGCGGGTGGGGCGTTACTTC. Its protein product is CASSPGTGRVGRYF.